One sample yielded the 30 T cell receptor beta chains listed below, sequenced in a study of T-cell memory formation after mild COVID-19. TCRdb re-analysed the 5' RACE reads in MiXCR, keeping a single row per CDR3 protein. The sample holds about 110,000 distinct CDR3 sequences; approximately 15% are singletons and the top ten take roughly 40%. Material for sequencing was PBMCs or a T cell subset sorted from them (not recorded which). The receptors were sampled from a man aged 18-30 years who had mild COVID-19 (a few samples of this study predate the infection). Cell type and time point are not known.

This clonotype was seen only a few times. This sequence joins TRBV6-5 and TRBJ1-1; weak D call: TRBD1 (5 bases). The CDR3 extends over 14 amino acids. Trimming took 2 bases from V and 3 from J, leaving 10 bases between them. From germline, CDR1 is MNHEY and CDR2 SVGAGI. CDR3 nucleotide sequence: TGTGCCAGCAGTTACGGGGGTGCGTACACTGAAGCTTTCTTT. This codes for CASSYGGAYTEAFF.

This sequence joins TRBV7-9 and TRBJ1-1; tentatively, D is TRBD1 (5 bases). The CDR3 loop spans 11 amino acids. V dropped 7 bases and J dropped 6 bases, with 9 bases sitting between them. CDR1 SEHNR and CDR2 FQNEAQ come from the germline V gene (reference sequence). CDR3 in amino acids: CASTLGAEAFF. Written as DNA, the CDR3 is TGTGCCAGCACCCTGGGGGCTGAAGCTTTCTTT.

This clonotype came up a few times. The chain has TRBV7-3 and TRBJ2-1, with 9 positions matching TRBD2. The CDR3 totals 17 residues. Germline lookup yields CDR1 SGHTA and CDR2 FQGTGA. The V gene end was trimmed by 2 bases and the J gene end by 8 bases; junction bases not matched to a gene: 13. The CDR3 sequence: CASSLSRASGVRDEQFF. The CDR3 nucleotides are TGTGCCAGCAGCTTATCCCGCGCTAGCGGGGTACGGGATGAGCAGTTCTTC.

This clonotype was detected ten times or more. The chain combines TRBV4-1 with TRBJ2-7; no firm D call. The ends were cut back, 0 bases at V and 1 base at J, with 7 bases in the middle. The CDR3 has 14 amino acids. Germline V lookup: CDR1 MGHRA, CDR2 YSYEKL. As DNA, the CDR3 is TGCGCCAGCAGCCAAGAGGCGAGTTCCTACGAGCAGTACGTC. It yields the protein CASSQEASSYEQYV.

As to this clonotype: The junction shows a germline mismatch at one end, possibly a read error. The J gene is TRBJ1-6, the V gene TRBV7-6; tentative D call: TRBD1 (6 bases). The CDR3 is 15 residues long. Germline assignment: CDR1 SGHVS and CDR2 FNYEAQ. CDR3 sequence reads: CASSLALAGDSSLHF. The CDR3 nucleotides are TGTGCCAGCAGCTTAGCGCTCGCAGGGGATTCATCCCTCCACTTT.

The chain employs TRBV29-1 and TRBJ1-5, with D uncertain. Germline values: CDR1 SQVTM, CDR2 ANQGSEA. The ends were cut back, 6 bases at V and 6 bases at J, with 12 bases in the middle. The CDR3 sequence is 12 residues long. The DNA of the CDR3 is TGCAGCGTAGGGATCCCCGGTCAGCCCCAGCATTTT. This gives the protein CSVGIPGQPQHF.

The chain links TRBV2 to TRBJ2-1, with D tentatively TRBD1 (5 bases). Trimming stripped 3 bases from V and 6 bases from J, with 9 bases between. This CDR3 comprises 13 residues. Germline V gene sequence: CDR1 SNHLY, CDR2 FYNNEI. CDR3 protein: CASSEGPVNEQFF. The CDR3 DNA follows: TGTGCCAGCAGTGAGGGGCCGGTCAATGAGCAGTTCTTC. The entire variable domain, with the rest obtained from reference TRBV2 and TRBJ2-1, is as follows: EPEVTQTPSHQVTQMGQEVILRCVPISNHLYFYWYRQILGQKVEFLVSFYNNEISEKSEIFDDQFSVERPDGSNFTLKIRSTKLEDSAMYFCASSEGPVNEQFFGPGTRLTVL.

Only a few counts were recorded for this clonotype. The chain uses TRBV20-1 and TRBJ1-2; possible D gene TRBD1, 6 bases. The germline V gene has CDR1 DFQATT and CDR2 SNEGSKA (reference sequence). The ends were cut back, 6 bases at V and 3 bases at J, with 23 bases in the middle. The length of the CDR3 is 16 residues. CDR3 nucleotides: TGCAGTGCAGGAGAAGGGGGGTATTCATTGGACTATGGCTACACCTTC. As protein: CSAGEGGYSLDYGYTF.

The rearrangement joins TRBV7-9 to TRBJ2-1; 7 bases agree with TRBD2. CDR1 and CDR2 from the germline V gene are SEHNR and FQNEAQ (reference sequence). The length of the CDR3 is 14 residues. The V segment lost 7 bases and the J segment 9 bases; nucleotides outside the gene matches: 12. The CDR3 region has the DNA TGTGCCAGCACCAATGGCGGGAGAAAAAGTGAGCAGTTCTTC. This gives the protein CASTNGGRKSEQFF.

This clonotype was picked up many times. CDR3 nucleotides: TGTGCCAGCAGCCTCCGGGACAGGGCTAATTCACCCCTCCACTTT. It specifies CASSLRDRANSPLHF. The rearrangement links TRBV7-9 to TRBJ1-6; 9 bases map to TRBD1. Germline CDR1 SEHNR, CDR2 FQNEAQ (reference sequence). The CDR3 contains 15 residues. The V gene end was trimmed by 5 bases and the J gene end by 6 bases; junction bases not matched to a gene: 5.

This chain connects TRBV7-2 to TRBJ1-1; D perhaps matches TRBD1 (6 bases). Deletions cut 2 bases from V and 4 bases from J, with 20 bases between. CDR3 length: 17 residues. Per germline, CDR1 SGHTA and CDR2 FQGNSA. In DNA form, the CDR3 reads TGTGCCAGCAGCTTATACCGGGGGCGGTTGGAGATCACTGAAGCTTTCTTT. Its translation is CASSLYRGRLEITEAFF.

This clonotype was seen ten or more times. The J gene is TRBJ2-7, the V gene TRBV7-6, with 8 nucleotides matching TRBD1. CDR1 is SGHVS, CDR2 FNYEAQ, per germline. The CDR3 runs 13 residues. V lost 4 bases, J lost 5 bases, and 4 bases stayed unmatched. CDR3 sequence: CASSYDRGDEQYF. The CDR3 nucleotides are TGTGCCAGCAGCTATGACAGGGGAGACGAGCAGTACTTC.

The V call is TRBV9, the J call TRBJ1-6; 7 nucleotides align to TRBD1. Germline V gene sequence: CDR1 SGDLS, CDR2 YYNGEE. The V segment lost 3 bases and the J segment 6 bases; nucleotides outside the gene matches: 3. The CDR3 spans 14 residues. CDR3 DNA sequence: TGTGCCAGCAGCGGCGGACAGGTTAATTCACCCCTCCACTTT. Amino acids: CASSGGQVNSPLHF. Full variable domain (remainder filled in from reference TRBV9 and TRBJ1-6): DSGVTQTPKHLITATGQRVTLRCSPRSGDLSVYWYQQSLDQGLQFLIQYYNGEERAKGNILERFSAQQFPDLHSELNLSSLELGDSALYFCASSGGQVNSPLHFGNGTRLTVT.

V and J are TRBV12-3 or TRBV12-4 and TRBJ2-3, with D tentatively TRBD2 (5 bases). V was cut by 2 bases and J by 2 bases, with 8 bases left in between. This CDR3 region has 14 residues. The CDR3 coding sequence is TGTGCCAGCAGTTTAACAGCGGTCACAGATACGCAGTATTTT. As protein: CASSLTAVTDTQYF.

The rearrangement links TRBV4-1 to TRBJ2-7, with TRBD1 identical over 10 bases. Germline V gives CDR1 MGHRA, CDR2 YSYEKL. V trimming: 3 bases; J trimming: 2 bases; junction bases outside the gene matches: 7. The length of the CDR3 is 16 residues. The CDR3 loop reads CASSHLPGQGTYEQYF. In nucleotides, the CDR3 is TGCGCCAGCAGCCATTTGCCGGGACAGGGGACCTACGAGCAGTACTTC.

The chain carries TRBV4-1 and TRBJ2-7, with 8 bases lining up with TRBD1. Trimming cost V 2 bases and J 2 bases; bases outside gene matches: 2. Germline CDR1 MGHRA, CDR2 YSYEKL. The CDR3 extends over 14 amino acids. The chain's CDR3 is CASSQTGQAYEQYF. In DNA, the CDR3 is TGCGCCAGCAGCCAAACGGGACAGGCCTACGAGCAGTACTTC.

The rearrangement uses TRBV4-1 and TRBJ1-1, with 7 bases lining up with TRBD1. Trimming removed 1 base from V and 7 bases from J; junction bases left unmatched: 6. Looked up from germline, CDR1 is MGHRA and CDR2 is YSYEKL. This CDR3 is 14 amino acids long. DNA of the CDR3: TGCGCCAGCAGCCAAGTCAGGGGGTGGAGTGAAGCTTTCTTT. As protein: CASSQVRGWSEAFF.

This clonotype was picked up a small number of times. The V gene is TRBV11-2, the J gene TRBJ2-7; D may correspond to TRBD1 or TRBD2 (5 bases each). Trimming took off 0 bases at V and 2 bases at J, with 11 bases between the two ends. In germline, CDR1 is SGHAT, CDR2 FQNNGV. This CDR3 region has 15 residues. CDR3 region: CASSLEAWGPYEQYF. CDR3 nucleotides: TGTGCCAGCAGCTTAGAGGCTTGGGGACCCTACGAGCAGTACTTC.

This clonotype has more than one count but fewer than ten. This chain uses TRBV5-1 with TRBJ1-1, with D unclear. V gave up 4 bases and J gave up 0 bases, with 10 bases separating them. This CDR3 region has 14 residues. CDR1 and CDR2 (germline): SGHRS, YFSETQ. CDR3 DNA: TGCGCCAGCAGCACTGGACGGCTGAACACTGAAGCTTTCTTT. Residues: CASSTGRLNTEAFF.

This clonotype has more than one count but fewer than ten. The chain has TRBV5-5 and TRBJ1-4, with D possibly matching TRBD1 (5 bases). Germline assignment: CDR1 SGHKS and CDR2 YYEKEE (reference sequence). The CDR3 consists of 14 residues. Trimming removed 6 bases from V and 7 bases from J, with 16 bases in between. CDR3 bases: TGTGCCAGCACCACCGAGGGCGGGGCTGAAAAACTGTTTTTT. It translates to CASTTEGGAEKLFF.

This chain links TRBV5-1 with TRBJ2-1; unclear D gene. V gave up 4 bases and J gave up 5 bases, with 16 bases separating them. CDR1 and CDR2 (germline): SGHRS, YFSETQ. CDR3 length: 15 amino acids. The CDR3, as DNA: TGCGCCAGCAGCCCTATAGACTCTCTGAACAATGAGCAGTTCTTC. Protein product: CASSPIDSLNNEQFF.

This clonotype has just a few counts. The chain is built from TRBV5-5 and TRBJ2-1; 8 nucleotides agree with TRBD2. The length of the CDR3 is 17 residues. V was clipped by 3 bases and J by 3 bases; unmatched bases: 11. The V gene's germline CDR1 is SGHKS and CDR2 YYEKEE (reference sequence). This chain's CDR3 is CASSSHLSGGDYNEQFF. In DNA form, the CDR3 reads TGTGCCAGCAGCTCCCACCTAAGCGGGGGAGACTACAATGAGCAGTTCTTC. The variable domain in full, with the rest retrieved from reference TRBV5-5 and TRBJ2-1, is DAGVTQSPTHLIKTRGQQVTLRCSPISGHKSVSWYQQVLGQGPQFIFQYYEKEERGRGNFPDRFSARQFPNYSSELNVNALLLGDSALYLCASSSHLSGGDYNEQFFGPGTRLTVL.

This clonotype was recorded a few times. The rearrangement uses TRBV5-4 and TRBJ2-1, with TRBD2 identical over 9 bases. Germline assignment: CDR1 SGHNT and CDR2 YYREEE (reference sequence). After removal of 4 bases from V and 6 bases from J, the junction contained 5 bases not matched to a gene. The CDR3 is made up of 14 amino acids. This CDR3 reads CASSVSGGLNEQFF. CDR3 DNA: TGTGCCAGCAGCGTTAGCGGGGGCCTCAATGAGCAGTTCTTC.

This clonotype has just a few counts. V gene TRBV4-2 combines with J gene TRBJ1-5; perhaps TRBD1 as D (5 bases). This CDR3 is built from 14 residues. Trimming removed 0 bases from V and 6 bases from J, with 9 bases in between. CDR1 LGHNA and CDR2 YNFKEQ come from the germline V gene. In DNA form, the CDR3 reads TGTGCCAGCAGCCAAGATTTCGGGGGTCAGCCCCAGCATTTT. Translation: CASSQDFGGQPQHF.

The chain is built from TRBV2 and TRBJ2-7; possible D gene TRBD1, 6 bases. The germline V and J ends were trimmed by 8 bases and 4 bases, with 18 bases remaining between them. Germline CDR1 SNHLY, CDR2 FYNNEI. This CDR3 has 14 residues. The CDR3: CASGDRSTGYEQYF. The CDR3, as DNA: TGTGCCAGCGGAGACAGGAGTACGGGTTACGAGCAGTACTTC. Using reference TRBV2 and TRBJ2-7 for the parts outside the CDR3, the full variable domain is EPEVTQTPSHQVTQMGQEVILRCVPISNHLYFYWYRQILGQKVEFLVSFYNNEISEKSEIFDDQFSVERPDGSNFTLKIRSTKLEDSAMYFCASGDRSTGYEQYFGPGTRLTVT.

Only a few counts were recorded for this clonotype. The chain joins TRBV7-9 to TRBJ2-1; a possible D gene is TRBD2 (5 bases). The germline V and J ends were trimmed by 3 bases and 7 bases, with 13 bases remaining between them. CDR3 length: 14 amino acids. The germline gives CDR1 SEHNR, CDR2 FQNEAQ (reference sequence). The CDR3 spells CASSLEDGLNEQFF. DNA of the CDR3: TGTGCCAGCAGCTTGGAGGACGGGCTGAATGAGCAGTTCTTC.

The rearrangement joins TRBV7-2 to TRBJ2-5; D is ambiguous. Germline-derived CDR1 and CDR2 are SGHTA and FQGNSA. CDR3 length: 13 residues. V dropped 3 bases and J dropped 3 bases, with 8 bases sitting between them. CDR3 residues: CASSFFREETQYF. DNA of the CDR3: TGTGCCAGCAGCTTTTTTCGGGAAGAGACCCAGTACTTC.

This clonotype was seen repeatedly, ten times or more. The chain uses TRBV4-3 and TRBJ2-1; TRBD1 might be the D (6 bases). Germline V gene data show CDR1 as LGHNA and CDR2 as YSLEER. Trimming cost V 5 bases and J 5 bases, with 10 bases left between them. The CDR3 length is 13 residues. Here the CDR3 DNA reads TGCGCCAGCAGCTATGACAGGCACAATGAGCAGTTCTTC. It codes for CASSYDRHNEQFF.

This chain links TRBV20-1 with TRBJ1-1, with 8 bases lining up with TRBD1. The germline V gene has CDR1 DFQATT and CDR2 SNEGSKA (reference sequence). CDR3 length: 15 amino acids. Trimming at V came to 2 bases and at J to 3 bases, leaving 8 bases not matched to a gene. This CDR3 is CSARRQGRIYTEAFF. The CDR3 DNA reads TGCAGTGCTAGAAGACAGGGGCGAATATACACTGAAGCTTTCTTT.

This chain connects TRBV6-5 to TRBJ1-5; 7 bases are shared with TRBD1. In germline, CDR1 is MNHEY, CDR2 SVGAGI. The CDR3 runs 14 residues. V gave up 6 bases and J gave up 5 bases; unmatched junction bases: 7. CDR3 protein: CASRTGVEHQPQHF. The CDR3 DNA is TGTGCCAGCAGAACAGGGGTAGAGCATCAGCCCCAGCATTTT.